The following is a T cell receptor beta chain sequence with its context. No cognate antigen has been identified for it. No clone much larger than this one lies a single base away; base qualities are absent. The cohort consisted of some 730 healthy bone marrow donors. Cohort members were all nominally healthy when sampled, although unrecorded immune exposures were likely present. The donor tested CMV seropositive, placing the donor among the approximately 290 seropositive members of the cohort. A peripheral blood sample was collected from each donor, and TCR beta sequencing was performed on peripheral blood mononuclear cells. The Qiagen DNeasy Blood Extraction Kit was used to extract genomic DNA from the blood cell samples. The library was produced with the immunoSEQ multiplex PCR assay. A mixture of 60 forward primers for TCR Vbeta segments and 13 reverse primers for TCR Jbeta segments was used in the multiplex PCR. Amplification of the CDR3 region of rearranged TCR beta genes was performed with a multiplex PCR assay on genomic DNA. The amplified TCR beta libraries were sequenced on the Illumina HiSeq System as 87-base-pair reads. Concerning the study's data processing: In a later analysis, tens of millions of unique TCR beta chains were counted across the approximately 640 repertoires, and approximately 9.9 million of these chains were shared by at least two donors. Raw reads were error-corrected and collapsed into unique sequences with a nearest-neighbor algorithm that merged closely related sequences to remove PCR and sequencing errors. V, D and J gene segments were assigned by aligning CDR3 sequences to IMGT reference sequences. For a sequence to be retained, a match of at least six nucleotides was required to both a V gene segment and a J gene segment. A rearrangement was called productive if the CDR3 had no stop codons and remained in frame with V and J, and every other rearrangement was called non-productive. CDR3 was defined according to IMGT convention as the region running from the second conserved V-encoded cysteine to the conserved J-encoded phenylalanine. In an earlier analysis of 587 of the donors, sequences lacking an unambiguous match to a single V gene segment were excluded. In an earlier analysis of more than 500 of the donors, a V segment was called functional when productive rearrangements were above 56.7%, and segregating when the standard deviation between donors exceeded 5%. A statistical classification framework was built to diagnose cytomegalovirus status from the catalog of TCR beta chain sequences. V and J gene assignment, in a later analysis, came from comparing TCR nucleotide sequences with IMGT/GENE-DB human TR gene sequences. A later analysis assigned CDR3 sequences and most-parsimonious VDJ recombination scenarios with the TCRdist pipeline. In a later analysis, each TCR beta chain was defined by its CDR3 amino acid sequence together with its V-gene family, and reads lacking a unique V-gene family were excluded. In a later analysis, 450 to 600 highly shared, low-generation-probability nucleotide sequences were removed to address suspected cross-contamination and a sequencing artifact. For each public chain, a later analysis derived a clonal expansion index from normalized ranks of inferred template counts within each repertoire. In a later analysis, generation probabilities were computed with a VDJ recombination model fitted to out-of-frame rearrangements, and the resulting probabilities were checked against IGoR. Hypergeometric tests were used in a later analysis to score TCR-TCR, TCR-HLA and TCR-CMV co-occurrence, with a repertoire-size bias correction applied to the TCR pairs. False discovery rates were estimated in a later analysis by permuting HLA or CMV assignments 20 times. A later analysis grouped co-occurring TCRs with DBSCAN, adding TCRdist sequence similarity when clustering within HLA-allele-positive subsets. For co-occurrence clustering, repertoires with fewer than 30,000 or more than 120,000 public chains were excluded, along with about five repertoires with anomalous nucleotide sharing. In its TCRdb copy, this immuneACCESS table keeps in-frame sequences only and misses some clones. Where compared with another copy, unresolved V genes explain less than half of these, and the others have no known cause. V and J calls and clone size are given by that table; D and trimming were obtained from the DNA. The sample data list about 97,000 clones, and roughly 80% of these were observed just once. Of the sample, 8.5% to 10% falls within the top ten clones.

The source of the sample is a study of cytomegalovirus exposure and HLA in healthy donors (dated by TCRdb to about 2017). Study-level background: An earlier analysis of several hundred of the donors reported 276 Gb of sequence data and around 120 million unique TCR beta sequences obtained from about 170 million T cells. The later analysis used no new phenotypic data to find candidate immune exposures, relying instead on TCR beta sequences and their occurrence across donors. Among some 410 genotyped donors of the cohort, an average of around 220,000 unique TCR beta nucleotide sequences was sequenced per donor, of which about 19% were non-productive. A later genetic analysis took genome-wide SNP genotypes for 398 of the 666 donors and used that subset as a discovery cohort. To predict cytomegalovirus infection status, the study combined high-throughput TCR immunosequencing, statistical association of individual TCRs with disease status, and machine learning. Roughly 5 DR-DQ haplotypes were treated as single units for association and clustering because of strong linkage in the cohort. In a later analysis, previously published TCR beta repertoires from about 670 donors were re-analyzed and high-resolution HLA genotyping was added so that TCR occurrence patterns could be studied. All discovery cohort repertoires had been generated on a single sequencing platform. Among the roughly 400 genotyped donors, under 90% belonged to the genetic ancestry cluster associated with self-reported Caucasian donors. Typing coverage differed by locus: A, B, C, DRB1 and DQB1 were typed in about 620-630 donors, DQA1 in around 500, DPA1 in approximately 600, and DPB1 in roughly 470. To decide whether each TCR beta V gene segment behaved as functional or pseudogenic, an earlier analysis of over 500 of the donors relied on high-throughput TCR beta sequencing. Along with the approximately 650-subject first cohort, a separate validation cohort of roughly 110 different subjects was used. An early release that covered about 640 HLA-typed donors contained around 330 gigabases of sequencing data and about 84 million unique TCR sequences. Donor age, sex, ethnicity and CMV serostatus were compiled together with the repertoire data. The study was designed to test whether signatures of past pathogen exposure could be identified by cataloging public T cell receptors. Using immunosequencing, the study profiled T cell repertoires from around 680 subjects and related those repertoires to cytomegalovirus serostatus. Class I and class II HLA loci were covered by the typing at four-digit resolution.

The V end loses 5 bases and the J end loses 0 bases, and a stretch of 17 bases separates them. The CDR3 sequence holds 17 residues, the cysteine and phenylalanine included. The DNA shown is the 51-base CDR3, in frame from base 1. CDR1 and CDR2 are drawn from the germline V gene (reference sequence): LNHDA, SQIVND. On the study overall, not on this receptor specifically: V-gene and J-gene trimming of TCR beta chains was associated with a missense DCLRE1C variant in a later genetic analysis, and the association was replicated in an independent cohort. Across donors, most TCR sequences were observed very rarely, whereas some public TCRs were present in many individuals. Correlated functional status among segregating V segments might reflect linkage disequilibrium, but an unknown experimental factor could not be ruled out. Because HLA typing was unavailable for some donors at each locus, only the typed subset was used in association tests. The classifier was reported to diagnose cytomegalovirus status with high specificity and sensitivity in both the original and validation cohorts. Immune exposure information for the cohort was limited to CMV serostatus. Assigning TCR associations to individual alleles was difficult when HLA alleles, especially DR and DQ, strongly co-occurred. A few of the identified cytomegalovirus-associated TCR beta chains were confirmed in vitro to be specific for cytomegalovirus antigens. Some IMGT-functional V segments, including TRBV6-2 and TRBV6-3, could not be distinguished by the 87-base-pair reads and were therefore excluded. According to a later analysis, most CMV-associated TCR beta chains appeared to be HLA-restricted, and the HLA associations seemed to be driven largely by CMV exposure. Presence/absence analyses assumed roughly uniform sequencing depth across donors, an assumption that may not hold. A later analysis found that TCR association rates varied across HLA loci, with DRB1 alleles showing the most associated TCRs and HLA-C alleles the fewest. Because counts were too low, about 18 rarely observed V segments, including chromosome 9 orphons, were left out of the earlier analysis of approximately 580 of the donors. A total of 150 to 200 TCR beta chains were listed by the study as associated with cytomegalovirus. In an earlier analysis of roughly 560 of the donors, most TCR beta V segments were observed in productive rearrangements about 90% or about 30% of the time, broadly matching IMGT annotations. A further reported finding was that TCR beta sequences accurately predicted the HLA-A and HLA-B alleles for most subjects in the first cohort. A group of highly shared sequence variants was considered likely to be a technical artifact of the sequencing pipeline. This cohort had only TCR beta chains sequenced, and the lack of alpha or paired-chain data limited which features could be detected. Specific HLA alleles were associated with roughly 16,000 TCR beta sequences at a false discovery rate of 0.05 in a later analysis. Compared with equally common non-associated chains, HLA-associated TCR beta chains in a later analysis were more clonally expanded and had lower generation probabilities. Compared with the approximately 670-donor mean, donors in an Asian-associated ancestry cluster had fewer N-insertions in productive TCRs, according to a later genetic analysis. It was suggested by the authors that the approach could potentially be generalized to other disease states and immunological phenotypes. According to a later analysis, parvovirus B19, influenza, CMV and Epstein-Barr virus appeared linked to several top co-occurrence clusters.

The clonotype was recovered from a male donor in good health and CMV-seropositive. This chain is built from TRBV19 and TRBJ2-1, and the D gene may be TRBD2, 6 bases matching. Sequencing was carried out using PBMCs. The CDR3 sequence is CASSFSGSASSYNEQFF. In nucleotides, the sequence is TGTGCCAGTAGTTTTAGCGGCTCTGCCAGCTCCTACAATGAGCAGTTCTTC.